This is a list of T cell receptor beta chains from one sample in a study of cytomegalovirus exposure and HLA in healthy donors. The data were produced by immunoSEQ multiplex PCR, yet TCRdb's version contains in-frame clones alone and is incomplete. Among 250,000 to 350,000 clones listed, 86% were seen once. The sample was PBMCs. These receptors originate from a man in his forties in good health and CMV-seropositive. Both conserved end residues are part of each CDR3. The D gene is left open where the match is weak. Clone size is shown for a subset of rows, as once, few, many or a class of expanded clone.

TRBJ2-1 . . TRBV19 CASSIASGSAYNEQFF TGTGCCAGTAGTATTGCTTCAGGGTCAGCCTACAATGAGCAGTTCTTC
TRBJ1-5 . . TRBV25-1 CASSDNSRTALNVAQHF TGTGCCAGCAGTGACAATAGTCGGACAGCTCTCAATGTAGCCCAGCATTTT
TRBJ2-7 . TRBD1 TRBV9 CASSPSTGNEQYF TGTGCCAGCAGCCCATCGACAGGGAACGAGCAGTACTTC
TRBJ2-7 . TRBD1 TRBV5-1 CASSPEGQGSFEQYF TGCGCCAGCAGCCCTGAGGGACAGGGATCATTCGAGCAGTACTTC
TRBJ2-1 . TRBD2 TRBV4-3 CASSLARLAQIRNNEQFF TGCGCCAGCAGCCTGGCTCGACTAGCCCAGATACGTAACAATGAGCAGTTCTTC
TRBJ1-1 . . TRBV29-1 CSVWQRGGNTEAFF TGCAGCGTTTGGCAAAGAGGGGGGAACACTGAAGCTTTCTTT
TRBJ2-7 . TRBD1 TRBV27 CASSYQGASEQYF TGTGCCAGCAGTTATCAGGGGGCAAGCGAGCAGTACTTC
TRBJ2-2 . . TRBV15 CATSRDLSSGELFF TGTGCCACCAGCAGAGATCTAAGCTCCGGGGAGCTGTTTTTT
TRBJ2-7 . . TRBV5-5 CASSLGGATSYEQYF TGTGCCAGCAGCTTGGGTGGGGCGACAAGCTACGAGCAGTACTTC
TRBJ2-7 . TRBD2 TRBV30 CAWTGGRRTYEQYF TGTGCCTGGACGGGCGGGAGGCGAACCTACGAGCAGTACTTC
TRBJ2-7 . TRBD2 TRBV27 CASSVGTSGTEQYF TGTGCCAGCAGTGTCGGGACTAGCGGGACCGAGCAGTACTTC
TRBJ2-1 . . TRBV7-8 CASSPQRSPYNEQFF TGTGCCAGCAGCCCCCAGCGATCGCCCTACAATGAGCAGTTCTTC
TRBJ2-5 . TRBD1 TRBV27 CATRPQGTQETQYF TGTGCCACCCGCCCACAGGGGACACAAGAGACCCAGTACTTC
TRBJ1-1 . TRBD1 TRBV28 CASTARRGLVNTEAFF TGTGCCAGCACCGCCCGGAGGGGGCTGGTGAACACTGAAGCTTTCTTT
TRBJ1-3 . TRBD1 TRBV18 CASSPPGTGSGNTIYF TGTGCCAGCTCACCACCGGGGACAGGGTCTGGAAACACCATATATTTT
TRBJ1-1 . . TRBV7-9 CASRTGFGLVTAEAFF TGTGCCAGCAGAACAGGGTTCGGTTTGGTGACCGCTGAAGCTTTCTTT
TRBJ2-7 once TRBD2 TRBV28 CASSPGTSKMYEQYF TGTGCCAGCAGCCCGGGGACTAGTAAAATGTACGAGCAGTACTTC
TRBJ2-7 once . TRBV28 CASRPMWGVSYEQYF TGTGCCAGCAGGCCGATGTGGGGAGTCTCCTACGAGCAGTACTTC
TRBJ2-1 . TRBD2 TRBV4-1 CASSQEWGAGVRNEQFF TGCGCCAGCAGCCAAGAATGGGGTGCGGGAGTGAGAAATGAGCAGTTCTTC
TRBJ2-3 . TRBD2 TRBV18 CASSPRDSGRADTQYF TGTGCCAGCTCCCCCCGGGATAGCGGGAGAGCAGATACGCAGTATTTT
TRBJ2-3 . TRBD2 TRBV5-1 CASSFSGGEDTQYF TGCGCCAGCAGCTTTAGCGGGGGGGAAGATACGCAGTATTTT
TRBJ1-1 . TRBD1 TRBV27 CASRPSGGTEAFF TGTGCCAGCAGACCCTCAGGGGGCACTGAAGCTTTCTTT
TRBJ1-1 few . TRBV30 CAWIRRSTGGKNTEAFF TGTGCCTGGATACGTAGGAGCACCGGCGGAAAGAACACTGAAGCTTTCTTT
TRBJ1-2 . . TRBV2 CASSERGGTYGYTF TGTGCCAGCAGTGAGCGTGGAGGGACCTATGGCTACACCTTC
TRBJ2-1 . TRBD2 TRBV5-1 CASSGGTSGRYNEQFF TGCGCCAGCAGCGGCGGGACTAGCGGACGCTACAATGAGCAGTTCTTC
TRBJ2-1 . TRBD2 TRBV28 CASRPSGGGNEQFF TGTGCCAGCCGACCTAGCGGGGGAGGAAATGAGCAGTTCTTC
TRBJ2-7 . . TRBV7-2 CASSPQSYEQYF TGTGCCAGCAGCCCGCAGTCCTACGAGCAGTACTTC
TRBJ1-5 . . TRBV10-2 CATQHGGSGAVGNQPQHF TGCGCCACCCAGCACGGAGGCTCAGGGGCCGTCGGCAATCAGCCCCAGCATTTT
TRBJ2-2 . TRBD1 TRBV5-6 CASTRLGQGATGELFF TGTGCCAGCACCCGACTGGGACAGGGGGCTACCGGGGAGCTGTTTTTT
TRBJ2-6 . TRBD1 TRBV5-1 CASSPGQGARGANVLTF TGCGCCAGCAGCCCGGGACAGGGGGCTCGTGGGGCCAACGTCCTGACTTTC
TRBJ2-2 . TRBD2 TRBV5-1 CASSLEGSGSGELFF TGCGCCAGCAGCTTGGAAGGTAGCGGGAGCGGGGAGCTGTTTTTT
TRBJ2-1 . . TRBV19 CASSMGVEQFF TGTGCCAGTAGTATGGGCGTTGAGCAGTTCTTC
TRBJ2-2 . . TRBV19 CASSIQGLSTGELFF TGTGCCAGTAGTATACAGGGTTTGAGCACCGGGGAGCTGTTTTTT
TRBJ1-3 . TRBD1 TRBV9 CASSPSSGGGTGSGNTIYF TGTGCCAGCAGCCCAAGTAGCGGGGGGGGGACAGGGTCTGGAAACACCATATATTTT
TRBJ2-3 . TRBD2 TRBV13 CASSSQREEGTDTQYF TGTGCCAGCAGCTCCCAGCGGGAGGAAGGCACAGATACGCAGTATTTT
TRBJ2-3 . TRBD2 TRBV5-4 CASSSPTSGRTDTQYF TGTGCCAGCAGCTCTCCGACTAGCGGCCGCACAGATACGCAGTATTTT
TRBJ1-1 . TRBD1 TRBV4-1 CASSFGPIDRERRGTEAFF TGCGCCAGCAGCTTCGGCCCTATAGACAGGGAACGGCGTGGAACTGAAGCTTTCTTT
TRBJ1-1 . . TRBV5-1 CASAKTVGNTEAFF TGCGCCAGCGCTAAGACAGTCGGGAACACTGAAGCTTTCTTT
TRBJ1-3 . . TRBV20-1 CSALSGNTIYF TGCAGTGCCCTCTCTGGAAACACCATATATTTT
TRBJ2-1 once TRBD1 TRBV19 CASSGGQGSNEQFF TGTGCCAGTAGTGGGGGACAGGGATCCAATGAGCAGTTCTTC
TRBJ1-4 . TRBD1 TRBV19 CASRRDRVEEKLFF TGTGCCAGTAGACGGGACAGGGTTGAAGAAAAACTGTTTTTT
TRBJ1-3 . . TRBV27 CASSLRGSGNTIYF TGTGCCAGCAGTTTACGGGGATCTGGAAACACCATATATTTT
TRBJ2-5 . TRBD1 TRBV9 CASSVGTGGWETQYF TGTGCCAGCAGCGTAGGGACAGGGGGTTGGGAGACCCAGTACTTC
TRBJ2-1 once TRBD2 TRBV7-9 CSSSPHSGRVNEQFF TGTTCCAGCAGCCCCCACAGCGGGAGGGTCAATGAGCAGTTCTTC
TRBJ2-7 . TRBD2 TRBV18 CASSPPGLGGYEQYF TGTGCCAGCTCACCACCGGGACTAGGGGGCTACGAGCAGTACTTC
TRBJ2-6 . . TRBV28 CASTVGGSGANVLTF TGTGCCAGCACGGTAGGGGGTTCTGGGGCCAACGTCCTGACTTTC
TRBJ2-7 . TRBD1 TRBV5-5 CASSSIRDRDNEQYF TGTGCCAGCAGCTCTATCCGGGACAGGGATAACGAGCAGTACTTC
TRBJ2-3 . TRBD2 TRBV10-3 CAISKLAGEADTQYF TGTGCCATCAGCAAACTAGCGGGAGAGGCGGATACGCAGTATTTT
TRBJ2-6 . . TRBV7-3 CASSLNAQVSGANVLTF TGTGCCAGCAGCTTAAACGCCCAGGTCTCTGGGGCCAACGTCCTGACTTTC
TRBJ2-1 . . TRBV29-1 CSVEGGLTNEQFF TGCAGCGTTGAAGGGGGGCTTACCAATGAGCAGTTCTTC
TRBJ2-7 once . TRBV7-2 CASSSTVRQSSYEQYF TGTGCCAGCAGCTCGACAGTAAGACAGAGCTCCTACGAGCAGTACTTC
TRBJ2-3 once . TRBV11-3 CASSPGLAPDTQYF TGTGCCAGCAGCCCCGGGCTAGCCCCAGATACGCAGTATTTT
TRBJ1-4 . . TRBV15 CATSRGSGGAAEKLFF TGTGCCACCAGCAGAGGGTCGGGGGGCGCCGCTGAAAAACTGTTTTTT
TRBJ1-1 . . TRBV5-4 CASSFRDTEAFF TGTGCCAGCAGCTTTCGGGACACTGAAGCTTTCTTT
TRBJ2-1 . TRBD2 TRBV10-2 CASRGLVDNNEQFF TGCGCCAGCAGGGGACTAGTAGACAACAATGAGCAGTTCTTC